What follows are 6 T cell receptor beta chains derived from one specimen sequenced in a study of cytomegalovirus exposure and HLA in healthy donors. The primer mix had 60 Vbeta and 13 Jbeta primers. Using immunoSEQ multiplex PCR, the repertoire was profiled, and TCRdb retains in-frame clones only, with some absent. The repertoire holds around 130,000 clones, with 65% to 90% as singletons. Source material: PBMCs. Receptors originate from a woman aged 18-29 years in good health and CMV-seropositive.

Ten or more counts support this clone. The chain recombines TRBV19 with TRBJ1-2; D gene ambiguous. Trimming left V 6 bases short and J 4 bases short, with 15 bases between. The length of the CDR3 is 14 residues. The V gene's germline CDR1 is LNHDA and CDR2 SQIVND (reference sequence). The CDR3 sequence: CASSFPEGGYGYTF. The CDR3 DNA is TGTGCCAGTAGCTTCCCGGAGGGAGGCTATGGCTACACCTTC.

CDR3 amino acids: CATSGTGGRNEQFF. Here the CDR3 DNA reads TGTGCCACCTCCGGGACAGGGGGCAGGAATGAGCAGTTCTTC. V is TRBV15 and J is TRBJ2-1; 12 bases fit TRBD1. V was pared by 8 bases and J by 7 bases, with 6 bases of the junction left unmatched. Germline values: CDR1 LNHNV, CDR2 YYDKDF (reference sequence). The CDR3 runs 14 residues.

The gene calls are TRBV28 and TRBJ2-5, with TRBD2 identical over 12 bases. The CDR3 runs 15 residues. The trim removed 6 bases at V and 4 bases at J, leaving 6 bases unmatched. Per the germline V gene, CDR1 is MDHEN and CDR2 is SYDVKM. CDR3 region: CASRTSGGKGETQYF. The CDR3 nucleotides are TGTGCCAGCAGAACTAGCGGGGGGAAAGGAGAGACCCAGTACTTC.

A single count supports this clone. V usage is TRBV13 and J usage is TRBJ2-7, with 9 bases that match TRBD2. Germline lookup yields CDR1 PRHDT and CDR2 FYEKMQ (reference sequence). V lost 4 bases and J lost 7; bases outside the gene matches: 11. CDR3 length equals 15 residues. The CDR3, as DNA: TGTGCCAGCAGCTGGTCGACTAGCGGTAGGGGAGAGCAGTACTTC. Protein: CASSWSTSGRGEQYF.

The DNA for the CDR3 is TGTGCCGGCGGGGGTACGCGGACAGATACGCAGTATTTT. Amino acids: CAGGGTRTDTQYF. The chain is built from TRBV7-9 and TRBJ2-3, with 7 bases aligning to TRBD2. CDR3 size: 13 residues. Germline-derived CDR1 and CDR2 are SEHNR and FQNEAQ (reference sequence). Losses at the gene ends were 11 bases for V and 3 bases for J; bases not matched to a gene: 8.

A note on this clone: The germline gene is not matched at one end of the junction; a read error may be the cause. This chain uses TRBV4-1 with TRBJ1-2; the match to TRBD1 covers 7 bases. CDR1 and CDR2 from the germline V gene are MGHRA and YSYEKL. The CDR3 has 16 amino acids. The CDR3, as DNA: TGTGCCAGCAGCCACCCCTCGACAGGGCTAAACTATGGCTACACCTTC. Translation gives CASSHPSTGLNYGYTF.